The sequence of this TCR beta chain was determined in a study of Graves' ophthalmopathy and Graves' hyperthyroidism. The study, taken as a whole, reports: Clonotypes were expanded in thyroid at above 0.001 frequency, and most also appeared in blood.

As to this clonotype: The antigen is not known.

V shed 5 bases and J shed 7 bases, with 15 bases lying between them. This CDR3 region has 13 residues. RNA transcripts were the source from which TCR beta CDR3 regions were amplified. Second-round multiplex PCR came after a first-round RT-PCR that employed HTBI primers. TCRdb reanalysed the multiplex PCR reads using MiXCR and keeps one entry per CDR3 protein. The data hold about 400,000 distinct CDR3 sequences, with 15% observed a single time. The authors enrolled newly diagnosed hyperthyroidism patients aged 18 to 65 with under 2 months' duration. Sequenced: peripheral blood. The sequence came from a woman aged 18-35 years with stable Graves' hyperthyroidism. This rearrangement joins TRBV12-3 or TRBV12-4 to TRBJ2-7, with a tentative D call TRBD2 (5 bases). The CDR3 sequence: CASSRDGVREQYF. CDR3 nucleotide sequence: TGTGCCAGCAGTCGTGACGGGGTTCGGGAGCAGTACTTC.